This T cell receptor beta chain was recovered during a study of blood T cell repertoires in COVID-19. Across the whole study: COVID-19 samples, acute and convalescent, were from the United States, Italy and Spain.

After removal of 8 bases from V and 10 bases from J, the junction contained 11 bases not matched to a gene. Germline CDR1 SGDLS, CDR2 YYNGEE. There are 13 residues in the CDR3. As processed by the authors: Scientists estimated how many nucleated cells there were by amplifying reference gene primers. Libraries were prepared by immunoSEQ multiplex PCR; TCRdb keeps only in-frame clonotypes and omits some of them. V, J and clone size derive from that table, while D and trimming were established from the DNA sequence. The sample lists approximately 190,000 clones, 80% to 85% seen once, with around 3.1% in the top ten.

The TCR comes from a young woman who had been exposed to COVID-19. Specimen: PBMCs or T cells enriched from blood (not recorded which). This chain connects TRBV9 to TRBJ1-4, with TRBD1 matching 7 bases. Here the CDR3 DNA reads TGTGCCAGTAGTGACAGGGTGGATGGAAAACTGTTTTTT. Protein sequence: CASSDRVDGKLFF.